Presented here are 4 T cell receptor beta chains from one specimen sequenced in a study of blood T cell repertoires in COVID-19. TCRdb's copy holds only in-frame clones and misses some; the assay was immunoSEQ multiplex PCR. The sample shows around 250,000 clones, 80% to 90% of them seen only once. The sample was PBMCs or T cells enriched from blood (not recorded which). The receptor set was obtained from a woman aged 45-60 years who had recovered from COVID-19.

This chain links TRBV30 with TRBJ2-1; 8 positions match TRBD1. CDR3 length: 14 amino acids. The V gene's germline CDR1 is GTSNPN and CDR2 SVGIG (reference sequence). The V and J ends lost 2 bases and 1 base, in that order; junction bases with no gene match: 1. CDR3 sequence (DNA): TGTGCCTGGAGTACAGGGGGGTCCTACAATGAGCAGTTCTTC. Translated, it gives CAWSTGGSYNEQFF.

This clone has a single count. The chain has TRBV5-1 and TRBJ2-3, with D maybe TRBD2 (6 bases). The V end was cut by 2 bases, the J end by 4 bases, with 17 bases between. The CDR3 spans 16 residues. Germline V gene sequence: CDR1 SGHRS, CDR2 YFSETQ. CDR3 nucleotides: TGCGCCAGCAGCTTTGGTATCCCAGTAGCGGCAGATACGCAGTATTTT. Translated, it gives CASSFGIPVAADTQYF.

The chain is built from TRBV4-1 and TRBJ2-5; 10 bases map to TRBD2. Germline CDR1 reads MGHRA; CDR2 reads YSYEKL. The CDR3 has 15 amino acids. V was pared by 2 bases and J by 2 bases, with 2 bases of the junction left unmatched. CDR3 protein: CASSQTLAGQETQYF. In DNA form, the CDR3 reads TGCGCCAGCAGCCAAACACTAGCGGGGCAAGAGACCCAGTACTTC.

In DNA, the CDR3 is TGTGCCAGCTCCCTCGGGACAACGGGAACCAATCAGCCCCAGCATTTT. This codes for CASSLGTTGTNQPQHF. The V gene is TRBV18, the J gene TRBJ1-5; a weak D match, TRBD1 (6 bases). Between the trimmed V and J ends, which lost 6 bases and 3 bases, there was a span of 18 bases. This CDR3 region has 16 residues. Per the germline V gene, CDR1 is KGHSH and CDR2 is LQKENI.